One and the same sample provided the 13 T cell receptor beta chains below, sequenced in a study of T-cell memory formation after mild COVID-19. TCRdb fed the 5' RACE reads into MiXCR, producing one record per CDR3 protein. Of 250,000 or so distinct CDR3 sequences listed, 8% to 9.5% are singletons. The sequencing input was PBMCs or a T cell subset sorted from them (not recorded which). These receptors came from a man younger than 35 who had mild COVID-19 (a few samples of this study predate the infection). Cell type and time point are not known.

This clonotype has more than one count but fewer than ten. CDR3 coding DNA: TGTGCCAGCAGCCCGACAGGGGGAATAGAGACCCAGTACTTC. This codes for CASSPTGGIETQYF. J is TRBJ2-5 and V is TRBV3-1; 9 bases align to TRBD1. There are 14 residues in the CDR3. Germline V lookup: CDR1 LGHDT, CDR2 YNNKEL (reference sequence). Trimming cost V 4 bases and J 4 bases; bases outside gene matches: 4.

The chain couples TRBV5-5 to TRBJ1-2; D gene uncertain. The V gene lost 1 base and the J gene lost 5 bases, with 9 bases spanning the gap. Germline loops: CDR1 SGHKS, CDR2 YYEKEE (reference sequence). The CDR3 totals 13 residues. CDR3 sequence (DNA): TGTGCCAGCAGCTTGACACCCATATATGGCTACACCTTC. Translated: CASSLTPIYGYTF.

This chain joins TRBV7-9 and TRBJ1-6, with D possibly matching TRBD1 (6 bases). This CDR3 has 15 residues. Germline CDR1 is SEHNR and CDR2 is FQNEAQ (reference sequence). V lost 5 bases to trimming and J lost 9 bases, with 17 bases between them. The CDR3, as DNA: TGTGCCAGCAGCCCAGTGGGCACAGGGATTTCACCCCTCCACTTT. Translation: CASSPVGTGISPLHF.

There are a few counts of this clonotype. The V and J genes are TRBV5-5 and TRBJ2-3, with D possibly TRBD2 on 6 matching bases. The germline gives CDR1 SGHKS, CDR2 YYEKEE (reference sequence). The V end lost 0 bases, the J end lost 4 bases, and 12 bases lay between the germline ends. This CDR3 has 15 amino acids. CDR3 in amino acids: CASSLGRGGADTQYF. The CDR3 nucleotides are TGTGCCAGCAGCTTGGGGCGGGGAGGCGCAGATACGCAGTATTTT.

The gene calls are TRBV7-2 and TRBJ2-2; perhaps TRBD1 as D (5 bases). Looked up from germline, CDR1 is SGHTA and CDR2 is FQGNSA. Between the trimmed V and J ends, which lost 2 bases and 5 bases, there was a span of 12 bases. This CDR3 is 15 amino acids long. Here the CDR3 DNA reads TGTGCCAGCAGCTTATCAGGGTTGAGGACCGGGGAGCTGTTTTTT. This sequence encodes CASSLSGLRTGELFF.

This clonotype has a handful of counts. V is TRBV27 and J is TRBJ2-5; D is unclear. This CDR3 is built from 14 residues. With 0 bases removed from V and 4 bases from J, the gap between germline ends came to 9 bases. Germline loops: CDR1 MNHEY, CDR2 SMNVEV (reference sequence). The CDR3, as DNA: TGTGCCAGCAGTTTATCCACAGTCGGAGAGACCCAGTACTTC. As protein: CASSLSTVGETQYF.

The V call is TRBV12-2, the J call TRBJ1-2; TRBD1, the table's D call, lacks a check against the DNA. TRBV12-2 has pseudogene status. The CDR3 has 14 residues. The CDR3 protein is CASRLEDNNYGYTF. CDR3 nucleotides: TGTGCAAGTCGCTTGGAGGACAATAACTATGGCTACACCTTC.

Many counts were recorded for this clonotype. This rearrangement joins TRBV11-2 to TRBJ2-2; no firm D call. The length of the CDR3 is 13 residues. Between the trimmed V and J ends, which lost 5 bases and 7 bases, there was a span of 11 bases. Germline V gene lookup returns CDR1 SGHAT and CDR2 FQNNGV. CDR3 in DNA: TGTGCCAGCAGCCAGACTGGGATCGGGGAGCTGTTTTTT. Translation gives CASSQTGIGELFF.

The V call is TRBV10-3, the J call TRBJ1-6, with D maybe TRBD1 (5 bases). CDR3 length: 14 amino acids. Germline CDR1 and CDR2: ENHRY and SYGVKD. Trimming stripped 5 bases from V and 8 bases from J, with 13 bases between. The CDR3 loop is CAISFQGGDSPLHF. Written as DNA, the CDR3 is TGTGCCATCAGTTTCCAGGGAGGGGATTCACCCCTCCACTTT.

The CDR3 sequence is CASSSQGGGNTEAFF. The CDR3 DNA follows: TGTGCCAGCAGCTCCCAGGGAGGGGGAAACACTGAAGCTTTCTTT. This sequence joins TRBV7-3 and TRBJ1-1; a possible D gene is TRBD1 (6 bases). This CDR3 region has 15 residues. Trimming cost V 4 bases and J 2 bases, with 14 bases left between them. The germline V gene has CDR1 SGHTA and CDR2 FQGTGA.

This clonotype has ten or more counts. This chain connects TRBV5-1 to TRBJ1-4; maybe TRBD1 (6 bases). Trimming shortened V by 1 base and J by 4 bases, and 14 bases separated the two germline ends. Germline CDR1 SGHRS, CDR2 YFSETQ. This CDR3 region has 16 residues. CDR3 in DNA: TGCGCCAGCAGCTTGCGGACAGCGATTAATAATGAAAAACTGTTTTTT. Translating it yields CASSLRTAINNEKLFF.

Ten or more counts support this clonotype. V usage is TRBV11-2 and J usage is TRBJ2-3, with D maybe TRBD2 (6 bases). V shed 3 bases and J shed 6 bases, with 19 bases lying between them. The CDR3 covers 16 residues. Germline V gives CDR1 SGHAT, CDR2 FQNNGV. CDR3 DNA sequence: TGTGCCAGCAGCTTTTGGCCGGGAGCGGCAGTTGATACGCAGTATTTT. This codes for CASSFWPGAAVDTQYF.

This clonotype was counted at least ten times. The chain joins TRBV6-5 to TRBJ2-3; D possibly uses TRBD1 or TRBD2 (6 bases each). V lost 0 bases and J 3 bases, leaving 13 bases between the germline ends. The CDR3 length is 16 residues. Germline V gives CDR1 MNHEY, CDR2 SVGAGI. CDR3 residues: CASSYSVGGGTDTQYF. The DNA for the CDR3 is TGTGCCAGCAGTTACTCGGTCGGGGGCGGAACAGATACGCAGTATTTT.